This entry lists 5 T cell receptor beta chains sequenced from one sample in a study of T cells in Graves' hyperthyroidism and ophthalmopathy. The CDR3 regions of TCR beta were amplified from RNA transcripts. The HTBI set primed first-round TCR CDR3 RT-PCR. TCRdb reprocessed the multiplex PCR reads via MiXCR and lists one record per CDR3 protein. The table records a few hundred thousand distinct CDR3 sequences, approximately 14% of them present only once. Source material: blood. The receptor set was obtained from a woman in her 30s with Graves' hyperthyroidism.

Of note for this clonotype: This may come from a read error, since a much larger clone is one base off. The CDR3 spells CSASRLQGTGEPFF. CDR3 nucleotide sequence: TGCAGTGCTAGTCGCCTACAGGGGACCGGGGAGCCGTTTTTT. This chain links TRBV20-1 with TRBJ2-2; 7 positions agree with TRBD1. This CDR3 comprises 14 residues. The germline CDR1 and CDR2 sequences are DFQATT and SNEGSKA (reference sequence).

This clonotype has a count of ten or more. The chain uses TRBV3-1 and TRBJ2-4; D is perhaps TRBD2 (5 bases). Trimming cost V 3 bases and J 4 bases, with 16 bases left between them. The CDR3 covers 16 residues. The germline gives CDR1 LGHDT, CDR2 YNNKEL (reference sequence). CDR3 nucleotide sequence: TGTGCCAGCAGCCATTCCCCGGGGAATGGTAAAAACATTCAGTACTTC. Its protein product is CASSHSPGNGKNIQYF.

The chain uses TRBV24-1 and TRBJ2-1; D remains ambiguous. This CDR3 has 13 residues. CDR1 KGHDR and CDR2 SFDVKD come from the germline V gene. Trimming removed 3 bases at V and 8 bases at J, with 10 bases between. CDR3 DNA: TGTGCCACCAGTGATGAGTTGGTCGATGAGCAGTTCTTC. Translation: CATSDELVDEQFF.

The genes are TRBV15 and TRBJ1-4, with D tentatively TRBD1 (5 bases). CDR1 is LNHNV and CDR2 is YYDKDF in the germline V gene (reference sequence). Trimming shortened V by 0 bases and J by 5 bases, and 10 bases separated the two germline ends. The CDR3 runs 15 residues. The DNA for the CDR3 is TGTGCCACCAGCAGAGATCCAGGGAGGAATGAAAAACTGTTTTTT. Encoded protein: CATSRDPGRNEKLFF.

This clonotype has a handful of counts. Since a much larger clone is just one base distant, this may be a read error. The chain joins TRBV7-6 to TRBJ2-1; the match to TRBD2 covers 9 bases. The CDR3 runs to 12 residues. Germline V gene data show CDR1 as SGHVS and CDR2 as FNYEAQ. CDR3 sequence (DNA): TGTGCCAGCAGCTTAGTAGCGGGAGAGCGGTTCTTC. Protein: CASSLVAGERFF.